This T cell receptor (beta chain) derives from a study of blood T cells in healthy people across ages. Overall study findings and caveats: Leaving the PBMCs unsorted stopped any conclusive comparison of naive versus antigen-experienced cells.

Worth noting for this clonotype: What it binds is not known.

V dropped 4 bases and J dropped 0 bases, with 15 bases sitting between them. CDR1 SNHLY and CDR2 FYNNEI come from the germline V gene. The CDR3 runs to 16 residues. Roughly 10 milliliters was the volume of peripheral blood drawn from each donor. At least 6 micrograms of total RNA were extracted per sample. A second PCR of about 7 to 11 cycles used a sample-barcoded 5' primer and a J-beta primer mix. Every single cDNA molecule received a tag from a template-switch adaptor with 12 random nucleotides. TCRdb processed the 5' RACE reads anew with MiXCR; each CDR3 protein has one entry. The table lists roughly 500,000 distinct CDR3 sequences, 27% of them singletons.

The rearrangement joins TRBV2 to TRBJ2-5; D gene ambiguous. Sequenced input: blood. This TCR was recovered from a woman in her 70s in good health. CDR3 region: CASSAGRLADQETQYF. The CDR3 DNA reads TGTGCCAGCAGTGCAGGTAGATTGGCGGACCAAGAGACCCAGTACTTC.